This T cell receptor beta chain was retrieved from a study of shared clonotypes between healthy human individuals. Findings of the study overall: Naive subsets generally had larger estimated richness than memory subsets.

The germline V gene has CDR1 SNHLY and CDR2 FYNNEI. CDR3 length: 13 residues. The ends were cut back, 5 bases at V and 2 bases at J, with 9 bases in the middle. CD45RO-negative CD8 cells positively selected for CCR7 made up the naive population, which excluded terminally differentiated effector memory CD45RA+ cells. This table comes from immunoSEQ multiplex PCR, and its TCRdb copy is limited to in-frame clones, with some not included. The sample yields hundreds of thousands of clones, 95% to 97% seen once. Remarks on this clone: Its antigen is unidentified.

The source is a woman aged 25 to 39 in good health. Sequences were obtained from naive CD8+ T cells sorted from blood. The chain joins TRBV2 to TRBJ1-2; D is unclear. For the CDR3, the DNA is TGTGCCAGCAGTCGGTCACCCAACTATGGCTACACCTTC. Amino acid sequence: CASSRSPNYGYTF.